This T cell receptor (beta chain) was observed in a study of blood T cell repertoires in COVID-19. Whole-study context: COVID-19 samples from acute and convalescent phases originated in the United States, Italy and Spain. The cDNA or gDNA used as material had been derived from T cells, B-cell-depleted T cells, or PBMCs.

CDR3 length: 16 residues. The germline V gene encodes CDR1 SSHAT and CDR2 FNYEAQ (reference sequence). Trimming removed 1 base from V and 4 bases from J; junction bases left unmatched: 5. As processed by the authors: Amplification of reference gene primers was used by the study to estimate nucleated cell counts. Generated by immunoSEQ multiplex PCR, the TCRdb table keeps only in-frame clones and is missing some. V and J calls and clone size come straight from that table; D and trimming were deduced from the DNA. The table has under 85,000 clones, roughly 80% seen once. This sequence originates from a human donor in a cohort sampled during active COVID-19. The chain carries TRBV7-7 and TRBJ2-5; 11 nucleotides align to TRBD1. Sequenced sample: peripheral blood. CDR3 in amino acids: CASSLGWTGGLETQYF. For the CDR3, the DNA is TGTGCCAGCAGCTTAGGGTGGACAGGGGGCCTAGAGACCCAGTACTTC.